Following are 11 T cell receptor beta chains from one sample sequenced in a study of beta chain features in type 1 diabetes. TCRB transcripts that were expressed got sequenced, as all of the isolated RNA had been reverse transcribed. TCRdb keeps only in-frame clones here, not all; method: immunoSEQ multiplex PCR. The sample consists of over 300,000 clones, 6.5% to 10% of them appearing once. The specimen sequenced was central memory CD4+ T cells from blood. The receptors originated from a woman aged 18-29 years in good health.

This clone has just a few counts. The chain joins TRBV7-6 to TRBJ2-7; no reliable D call. V lost 2 bases and J lost 3, with 14 bases in between. CDR3 size: 15 residues. The germline gives CDR1 SGHVS, CDR2 FNYEAQ. The CDR3 loop is CASSLRSAPGYEQYF. CDR3 nucleotides: TGTGCCAGCAGCTTAAGGTCAGCTCCAGGCTACGAGCAGTACTTC.

This chain connects TRBV5-1 to TRBJ1-5; 7 positions match TRBD1. Germline values: CDR1 SGHRS, CDR2 YFSETQ. J gave up 2 bases and V 1 base, and 3 bases lay outside the gene matches. The CDR3 has 15 residues. In DNA form, the CDR3 reads TGCGCCAGCAGCTTGCAGGGGGTGGGCAATCAGCCCCAGCATTTT. Its translation: CASSLQGVGNQPQHF.

In its sample, this clone was seen a few times. The chain combines TRBV6-5 with TRBJ2-5; possible D gene TRBD1, 6 bases. V lost 0 bases and J 3 bases, leaving 8 bases between the germline ends. This CDR3 spans 14 amino acids. Germline V CDR1 and CDR2: MNHEY, SVGAGI. CDR3 sequence: CASSYSGQKETQYF. The CDR3 DNA follows: TGTGCCAGCAGTTACTCTGGACAGAAAGAGACCCAGTACTTC.

This clone was observed a handful of times. V gene TRBV4-2 combines with J gene TRBJ2-7, with 10 bases that match TRBD2. The length of the CDR3 is 17 residues. The germline V gene encodes CDR1 LGHNA and CDR2 YNFKEQ. Losses at the gene ends were 0 bases for V and 3 bases for J; bases not matched to a gene: 8. In DNA, the CDR3 is TGTGCCAGCAGCCAAGATTTACTAGCGGGATTCGGCTACGAGCAGTACTTC. Protein sequence: CASSQDLLAGFGYEQYF.

As concerns this clone: The sample contains more than one DNA sequence encoding this CDR3. CDR3 DNA sequence: TGCAGCGTTCGGCCCGCCGACAGGGAGATCCACACTGAAGCTTTCTTT. Encoded protein: CSVRPADREIHTEAFF. The genes are TRBV29-1 and TRBJ1-1; 7 nucleotides align to TRBD1. This CDR3 has 16 amino acids. Trimming at V came to 5 bases and at J to 3 bases, leaving 15 bases not matched to a gene. The germline V gene encodes CDR1 SQVTM and CDR2 ANQGSEA.

This clone was recorded many times. The rearrangement links TRBV23-1 to TRBJ2-7; D remains unclear. TRBV23-1 belongs to the ORF category, with a function that is uncertain. Trimming left V 8 bases short and J 5 bases short, with 16 bases between. The CDR3 has 13 residues. CDR3 sequence reads: CASGPRVPNEQYF. The CDR3 bases are TGCGCCAGCGGCCCCCGGGTCCCCAACGAGCAGTACTTC.

The chain employs TRBV5-6 and TRBJ2-5, with D hard to call. The V gene's germline CDR1 is SGHDT and CDR2 YYEEEE. V dropped 0 bases and J dropped 5 bases, with 11 bases sitting between them. CDR3 length equals 14 residues. CDR3 DNA sequence: TGTGCCAGCAGCTTGGCCCCCGCCTGGGAGACCCAGTACTTC. This codes for CASSLAPAWETQYF.

V usage is TRBV5-1 and J usage is TRBJ2-2; TRBD2 matches 13 bases. J lost 7 bases, V lost 5 bases, and 8 bases had no gene match. The germline V gene encodes CDR1 SGHRS and CDR2 YFSETQ. The CDR3 is 16 residues long. CDR3 sequence: CASRGLAGVEGGELFF. The DNA for the CDR3 is TGCGCCAGCAGAGGACTAGCGGGAGTGGAAGGCGGGGAGCTGTTTTTT.

The DNA for the CDR3 is TGCGCCAGCAGCTTGGACCTAAAAACCCGAGGGTACTTC. It is translated as CASSLDLKTRGYF. The rearrangement joins TRBV5-1 to TRBJ2-7; D not certain. Trimming removed 0 bases at V and 12 bases at J, with 16 bases between. Germline V gene data show CDR1 as SGHRS and CDR2 as YFSETQ. The CDR3 runs to 13 residues.

This clone was counted a few times. The CDR3 nucleotides read TGTGCCAGCAGCTCCGGGGAGGCCAAAAACATTCAGTACTTC. It codes for CASSSGEAKNIQYF. The V gene is TRBV9, the J gene TRBJ2-4; D possibly corresponds to TRBD2 (5 bases). The germline V gene encodes CDR1 SGDLS and CDR2 YYNGEE. The CDR3 runs to 14 residues. Deletions cut 4 bases from V and 1 base from J, with 9 bases between.

CDR3 in amino acids: CATSTVSSEQFF. The CDR3 bases are TGTGCCACCAGCACGGTTAGTTCTGAGCAGTTCTTC. The chain has TRBV15 and TRBJ2-1; D call uncertain. CDR1 is LNHNV and CDR2 is YYDKDF in the germline V gene (reference sequence). This CDR3 is built from 12 residues. V lost 4 bases and J lost 9, with 10 bases in between.